This T cell receptor (beta chain) was profiled in a study of beta chain features in type 1 diabetes. Each of the CD4+ naive, central memory, regulatory and stem cell-like memory populations was sorted via CD45RO/CCR7/CD25/CD127/CD95/CD27. Sort purity for all populations was recorded as exceeding 98%. Broader study findings: Individuals with type 1 diabetes displayed fewer insertions and more deletions at VDJ junctions.

The V gene's germline CDR1 is SGHDN and CDR2 FVKESK. The CDR3 sequence is 13 residues long. The J segment lost 9 bases and the V segment lost 5 bases, leaving 5 bases of the junction unmatched. On this clone: Its antigen is as yet unknown.

Expressed TCRB transcripts got sequenced, as all isolated RNA was reverse transcribed. Repertoires were generated with immunoSEQ multiplex PCR, while TCRdb's copy carries only in-frame clones and drops some. The sample lists around 350,000 clones, 10% to 15% occurring once. Sequencing was performed on naive CD4+ T cells from blood. The TCR originated in a man aged 18-30 years in good health. The V call is TRBV14, the J call TRBJ2-1; 9 bases match TRBD2. CDR3 in amino acids: CASSWRGGGEQFF. The CDR3 DNA reads as TGTGCCAGCAGCTGGCGGGGGGGCGGTGAGCAGTTCTTC.